Listed below are T cell receptor beta chains from one sample, sequenced in a study of blood T cell repertoires in COVID-19. Data came from immunoSEQ multiplex PCR; TCRdb stores just in-frame clones and leaves some out. The data hold over 120,000 clones, with around 83% observed a single time. Sequenced material: peripheral blood. The receptor source for this set is a woman older than 75 with acute or convalescent COVID-19. CDR3s include the opening cysteine and the closing phenylalanine or tryptophan. Each record gives: V gene, D gene, J gene, clone size, CDR3 protein, CDR3 DNA. A D gene is named only where the DNA matches it firmly. Only part of the rows carry a size: once, few, many, or a class if the clone is expanded.

TRBV2	-	TRBJ1-5	-	CASSNRRGDQPQHF	TGTGCCAGCAGTAACAGGAGGGGAGATCAGCCCCAGCATTTT
TRBV5-6	-	TRBJ2-2	-	CASSLKRVVGAGELFF	TGTGCCAGCAGCTTGAAAAGGGTCGTAGGGGCCGGGGAGCTGTTTTTT
TRBV1	-	TRBJ2-3	-	CTSSPKATPASGGALSTDTQYF	TGCACCAGCAGCCCCAAGGCTACTCCCGCTAGCGGGGGGGCTTTGAGCACAGATACGCAGTATTTT
TRBV5-1	-	TRBJ2-2	-	CASSRGARGLGELFF	TGCGCCAGCAGCCGGGGGGCCAGGGGGCTTGGGGAGCTGTTTTTT
TRBV21-1	-	TRBJ1-6	-	CASSPTTGCQPYNSPLHF	TGTGCCAGCAGCCCGACTACGGGGTGTCAGCCCTATAATTCACCCCTCCACTTT
TRBV10-3	-	TRBJ1-6	-	CASTPEGNSPLHF	TGTGCCTCCACGCCAGAGGGTAATTCACCCCTCCACTTT
TRBV7-2	-	TRBJ1-2	-	CASSIDRIYGYTF	TGTGCCAGCAGCATTGACAGGATATATGGCTACACCTTC
TRBV7-2	-	TRBJ2-2	-	CASSLDPGGGRTGELFF	TGTGCCAGCAGCTTAGACCCTGGGGGGGGGCGAACCGGGGAGCTGTTTTTT
TRBV10-3	-	TRBJ2-7	-	CAISERQEQYF	TGTGCCATCAGTGAAAGACAAGAGCAGTACTTC
TRBV9	TRBD1	TRBJ2-3	-	CASSEATGRADTQYF	TGTGCCAGCAGCGAGGCGACAGGGAGAGCAGATACGCAGTATTTT
TRBV19	-	TRBJ1-4	once	CASWPTGDRAKLFF	TGTGCCAGTTGGCCGACGGGGGATCGGGCAAAACTGTTTTTT
TRBV5-1	TRBD1	TRBJ2-7	-	CASSLDIGQGAYEQYF	TGCGCCAGCAGCTTGGATATCGGACAGGGGGCCTACGAGCAGTACTTC
TRBV4-1	TRBD2	TRBJ2-7	-	CASSQDTLGLAGTGEQYF	TGCGCCAGCAGCCAAGATACATTGGGGCTAGCGGGGACGGGCGAGCAGTACTTC
TRBV11-2	TRBD1	TRBJ1-4	once	CASSTRTGMLTNEKLFF	TGTGCCAGCAGCACCAGGACAGGGATGCTGACTAATGAAAAACTGTTTTTT
TRBV4-1	-	TRBJ1-5	once	CASRRQVNSNQPQHF	TGCGCCAGCAGAAGACAGGTTAATAGCAATCAGCCCCAGCATTTT
TRBV5-1	-	TRBJ1-6	-	CASSLEPRGTTPLHF	TGCGCCAGCAGCTTGGAGCCCAGGGGTACGACACCCCTCCACTTT
TRBV2	-	TRBJ1-4	-	CASSGATNEKLFF	TGTGCCAGCAGTGGAGCAACTAATGAAAAACTGTTTTTT
TRBV15	-	TRBJ1-3	-	CATSRAQGGSGNTIYF	TGTGCCACCAGCAGGGCTCAGGGAGGGTCTGGAAACACCATATATTTT
TRBV6-5	-	TRBJ1-5	-	CATQGQPHSNQPQHF	TGTGCCACCCAGGGACAACCGCATAGCAATCAGCCCCAGCATTTT
TRBV25-1	-	TRBJ1-2	once	CASSLDSNYGYTF	TGTGCCAGCAGCCTTGACAGTAACTATGGCTACACCTTC
TRBV10-3	-	TRBJ1-5	-	CAISEGQTNQPQHF	TGTGCCATCAGTGAGGGACAGACCAATCAGCCCCAGCATTTT
TRBV3-1/TRBV3-2	-	TRBJ2-1	-	CASSLNYGPPGEQFF	TGTGCCAGCAGTCTAAATTATGGCCCCCCGGGTGAGCAGTTCTTC
TRBV10-3	TRBD2	TRBJ2-1	-	CAISASGASGSSYNEQFF	TGTGCCATCAGTGCTTCCGGGGCTAGCGGAAGCTCCTACAATGAGCAGTTCTTC
TRBV5-1	TRBD1	TRBJ1-3	-	CASSLVGAGGTGNTIYF	TGCGCCAGCAGCTTGGTGGGTGCAGGGGGTACTGGAAACACCATATATTTT
TRBV7-7	-	TRBJ1-6	-	CASSIDRFNYNSPLHF	TGTGCTAGCAGCATCGACAGGTTCAACTATAATTCACCCCTCCACTTT
TRBV4-1	-	TRBJ1-5	-	CASSQSLGRRGPQHF	TGCGCCAGCAGCCAATCCTTGGGCCGTAGGGGGCCCCAGCATTTT
TRBV4-1	-	TRBJ2-5	-	CASSQDPRALETQYF	TGCGCCAGCAGCCAAGATCCCAGGGCCCTGGAGACCCAGTACTTC
TRBV6-4	-	TRBJ1-1	-	CASRRQLETEAFF	TGTGCCAGCAGACGACAGCTAGAGACTGAAGCTTTCTTT
TRBV6-2/TRBV6-3	TRBD1	TRBJ2-7	-	CASSYSPPTGGGGDEQYF	TGTGCCAGCAGTTACTCTCCCCCGACAGGGGGCGGCGGGGACGAGCAGTACTTC
TRBV6-5	TRBD1	TRBJ2-7	few	CASRGDRGSYEQYF	TGTGCCAGCAGAGGGGACAGGGGTTCCTACGAGCAGTACTTC
TRBV6-5	TRBD1	TRBJ1-1	-	CASSYAQGAQGAEAFF	TGTGCCAGCAGTTACGCCCAGGGGGCGCAGGGGGCTGAAGCTTTCTTT
TRBV11-3	-	TRBJ2-7	-	CASSLASSYEQYF	TGTGCCAGCAGCTTAGCTAGTTCCTACGAGCAGTACTTC
TRBV4-1	-	TRBJ1-5	few	CASSQDSGANQPQHF	TGCGCCAGCAGCCAAGATTCAGGGGCCAATCAGCCCCAGCATTTT
TRBV3-1/TRBV3-2	-	TRBJ1-6	-	CASSQEVRRGFSYNSPLHF	TGTGCCAGCAGCCAAGAAGTGCGAAGGGGCTTCTCCTATAATTCACCCCTCCACTTT
TRBV5-1	-	TRBJ1-1	-	CASSVLSGATDTEAFF	TGCGCCAGCAGCGTCCTTTCAGGGGCGACCGACACTGAAGCTTTCTTT
TRBV5-1	TRBD1	TRBJ1-4	-	CASHRGRTNEKLFF	TGCGCCAGCCACAGGGGTCGCACTAATGAAAAACTGTTTTTT
TRBV9	TRBD2	TRBJ2-3	-	CASSVAPLAGGSTDTQYF	TGTGCCAGCAGCGTAGCCCCGCTAGCGGGGGGGAGCACAGATACGCAGTATTTT
TRBV20-1	-	TRBJ2-3	-	CSAKLQDTQYF	TGCAGTGCTAAGTTACAGGATACGCAGTATTTT
TRBV6-5	-	TRBJ1-2	few	CASSQLTGVYYGYTF	TGTGCCAGCAGTCAACTAACGGGGGTTTACTATGGCTACACCTTC
TRBV18	TRBD1	TRBJ1-2	-	CASSPRQGANYGYTF	TGTGCCAGCTCACCAAGACAGGGGGCCAACTATGGCTACACCTTC
TRBV6-2/TRBV6-3	-	TRBJ1-5	-	CASTPSGPRGNQPQHF	TGTGCCAGCACCCCCTCAGGCCCCAGGGGCAATCAGCCCCAGCATTTT
TRBV11-2	-	TRBJ1-2	-	CASSLRGTRNYGYTF	TGTGCCAGCAGCTTAAGGGGGACACGTAACTATGGCTACACCTTC
TRBV7-9	TRBD1	TRBJ1-2	-	CASSTLQGVRNYGYTF	TGTGCCAGCAGCACCCTACAGGGGGTCAGGAACTATGGCTACACCTTC
TRBV6-4	TRBD1	TRBJ2-5	-	CASSDGDRTGSETQYF	TGTGCCAGCAGTGACGGCGATCGGACAGGGTCAGAGACCCAGTACTTC
TRBV23-1	TRBD2	TRBJ2-1	-	CASIHSGGADEQFF	TGCGCCAGCATACATAGCGGGGGGGCCGATGAGCAGTTCTTC
TRBV6-1	TRBD1	TRBJ2-7	-	CASSERDRGLHEQYF	TGTGCCAGCAGTGAAAGGGACAGGGGCCTCCACGAGCAGTACTTC
TRBV25-1	-	TRBJ1-2	-	CASFGVIYGYTF	TGTGCCAGCTTCGGGGTTATTTATGGCTACACCTTC
TRBV6-5	TRBD1	TRBJ1-2	few	CASRSPTGGFHGYTF	TGTGCCAGCAGGAGCCCGACAGGGGGCTTCCATGGCTACACCTTC
TRBV6-6	-	TRBJ2-6	-	CASSRNPSADSGANVLTF	TGTGCCAGCAGCCGAAACCCCTCCGCGGACTCTGGGGCCAACGTCCTGACTTTC
TRBV5-1	-	TRBJ2-7	-	CASSKQGAISYEQYF	TGCGCCAGCAGCAAACAGGGTGCAATCTCCTACGAGCAGTACTTC
TRBV4-1	TRBD1	TRBJ1-2	-	CASSRGDSSYGYTF	TGCGCCAGCAGCCGGGGGGACAGCTCGTATGGCTACACCTTC
TRBV7-9	TRBD2	TRBJ2-3	-	CASSLRSGVGGTDTQYF	TGTGCCAGCAGCTTAAGAAGCGGGGTGGGGGGCACAGATACGCAGTATTTT
TRBV19	-	TRBJ1-5	few	CASSMGLGNQPQHF	TGTGCCAGTAGTATGGGGCTCGGCAATCAGCCCCAGCATTTT
TRBV6-4	-	TRBJ2-3	-	CASSDSRGFGTDTQYF	TGTGCCAGCAGTGACTCAAGGGGGTTCGGCACAGATACGCAGTATTTT
TRBV5-6	TRBD2	TRBJ2-2	-	CASSLASTSGGRTGELFF	TGTGCCAGCAGCTTGGCCTCGACTAGCGGGGGGAGGACCGGGGAGCTGTTTTTT